This T cell receptor (beta chain) appears in the sequencing data of a study of blood T cell repertoires in COVID-19. This CDR3 has 13 residues. Per germline, CDR1 MNHEY and CDR2 SVGAGI. V trimming: 6 bases; J trimming: 3 bases; junction bases outside the gene matches: 3. Per the original methods: From reference gene primer amplification, estimates of nucleated cell counts were derived. TCRdb's table, derived via immunoSEQ multiplex PCR, lists solely in-frame clones and lacks some. D and trimming were read from the DNA, whereas the V and J calls and clone size are those reported in that table. The data hold about 240,000 clones, with roughly four fifths observed a single time.

Sample: peripheral blood. This chain links TRBV6-5 with TRBJ1-1, with TRBD1 matching 8 bases. This TCR was sampled from a man aged 50-60 years with acute or convalescent COVID-19. The CDR3 protein is CASRNRGDTEAFF. The CDR3 region has the DNA TGTGCCAGCAGAAACAGGGGGGACACTGAAGCTTTCTTT.